These 24 T cell receptor beta chains originate from one sample sequenced in a study of T cells in Graves' hyperthyroidism and ophthalmopathy. RNA transcripts were the template for amplifying TCR beta CDR3 regions. RT-PCR in the first round (using the HTBI primer set) targeted the TCR CDR3. TCRdb redid the calling of the multiplex PCR reads with MiXCR, one entry per CDR3 protein. The sample contains 600,000 to 700,000 distinct CDR3 sequences, over 40% of which appear only once. Specimen: peripheral blood or thyroid tissue (not recorded which). The receptors derive from an adult man with Graves' disease, either hyperthyroidism or ophthalmopathy (not recorded which).

This clonotype has a single count. The CDR3 coding sequence is TGTGCCACCAGTGGTGGGACAGGCTTCAATCAGCCCCAGCATTTT. This encodes CATSGGTGFNQPQHF. The chain uses TRBV24-1 and TRBJ1-5; 8 nucleotides line up with TRBD1. The trim removed 5 bases at V and 3 bases at J, leaving 5 bases unmatched. The V gene's germline CDR1 is KGHDR and CDR2 SFDVKD. CDR3 size: 15 residues.

This clonotype has just a few counts. The rearrangement uses TRBV2 and TRBJ1-5; D may be TRBD1 (6 bases). The length of the CDR3 is 14 residues. Deletions cut 3 bases from V and 7 bases from J, with 13 bases between. CDR1 is SNHLY and CDR2 is FYNNEI in the germline V gene. The CDR3 DNA follows: TGTGCCAGCAGTGATCGGGGGGCTGAGCAGCCCCAGCATTTT. Translated: CASSDRGAEQPQHF.

The chain combines TRBV10-3 with TRBJ1-4; 7 bases fit TRBD1. Germline loops: CDR1 ENHRY, CDR2 SYGVKD. The CDR3 is made up of 16 amino acids. With V trimmed by 3 bases and J by 5 bases, 9 bases remained unmatched. CDR3 coding DNA: TGTGCCATCAGTGATTCGACAGGGACTGACAATGAAAAACTGTTTTTT. As protein: CAISDSTGTDNEKLFF.

The rearrangement uses TRBV24-1 and TRBJ1-1; D is unclear. CDR3 length: 15 amino acids. CDR1 and CDR2 (germline): KGHDR, SFDVKD. The germline V and J ends were trimmed by 3 bases and 1 base, with 11 bases remaining between them. The CDR3 DNA sequence: TGTGCCACCAGTGATGCCGAGGTTCCGAACACTGAAGCTTTCTTT. Protein sequence: CATSDAEVPNTEAFF.

This clonotype was found a few times. The chain uses TRBV6-5 and TRBJ1-5; D is unresolved. Germline V gene sequence: CDR1 MNHEY, CDR2 SVGAGI. The V and J ends lost 3 bases and 4 bases respectively, with 7 bases between them. The CDR3 sequence is 13 residues long. The CDR3 bases are TGTGCCAGCAGTTATCAGGAGAATCAGCCCCAGCATTTT. It encodes CASSYQENQPQHF.

The chain has TRBV7-9 and TRBJ1-5, with 10 positions matching TRBD1. With 3 bases clipped from V and 7 bases from J, the junction kept 6 bases outside the gene matches. From germline, CDR1 is SEHNR and CDR2 FQNEAQ (reference sequence). The CDR3 has 15 amino acids. The CDR3 sequence: CASSFRDRGWQPQHF. The DNA of the CDR3 is TGTGCCAGCAGCTTCCGGGACAGGGGATGGCAGCCCCAGCATTTT.

The rearrangement links TRBV5-6 to TRBJ1-5; D remains unclear. Germline loops: CDR1 SGHDT, CDR2 YYEEEE. V was pared by 1 base and J by 4 bases, with 3 bases between. The length of the CDR3 is 12 residues. This chain's CDR3 is CASSLMNQPQHF. In DNA form, the CDR3 reads TGTGCCAGCAGCTTGATGAATCAGCCCCAGCATTTT.

This clonotype has a single count. V usage is TRBV15 and J usage is TRBJ2-5; TRBD1 aligns across 8 bases. The ends lost 3 bases at V and 5 bases at J; junction bases unmatched: 11. The CDR3 totals 16 residues. The germline V gene encodes CDR1 LNHNV and CDR2 YYDKDF (reference sequence). The DNA of the CDR3 is TGTGCCACCAGCAGTGAGTCCCCGACAGGGGTCGAGACCCAGTACTTC. Its protein product is CATSSESPTGVETQYF.

This clonotype appeared a single time. Possible read error: a much larger clone is one base away. The CDR3 ends on some other residue instead of the conserved phenylalanine or tryptophan, so this is likely a read error. This rearrangement joins TRBV29-1 to TRBJ2-5; 8 bases map to TRBD2. The CDR3 contains 12 residues. With V trimmed by 4 bases and J by 5 bases, 3 bases remained unmatched. The V gene's germline CDR1 is SQVTM and CDR2 ANQGSEA. This CDR3 reads CSVGRLAETQYS. CDR3 coding DNA: TGCAGCGTTGGCCGACTAGCGGAGACCCAGTACTCC.

In nucleotides, the CDR3 is TGCAGTATTCTCCCCGGAGACGGTCAGCCCCAGCATTTT. This sequence encodes CSILPGDGQPQHF. This chain uses TRBV20-1 with TRBJ1-5, with unresolved D. Germline V lookup: CDR1 DFQATT, CDR2 SNEGSKA (reference sequence). The CDR3 is made up of 13 amino acids. Between the trimmed V and J ends, which lost 8 bases and 6 bases, there was a span of 17 bases.

This clonotype was recorded once. This may arise from a read error, as a much more abundant clone is one base away. The V and J genes are TRBV2 and TRBJ1-4; D might be TRBD1 (5 bases). The germline V gene has CDR1 SNHLY and CDR2 FYNNEI. The CDR3 has 14 amino acids. CDR3 DNA sequence: TGTGCCAGCAGTGTGTGGCAGGGTAGTGAAAAACCGTTTTTT. Amino acid sequence: CASSVWQGSEKPFF.

This clonotype has ten or more counts. The chain employs TRBV24-1 and TRBJ1-5; D remains ambiguous. V lost 4 bases and J lost 2, with 14 bases in between. The germline V gene encodes CDR1 KGHDR and CDR2 SFDVKD. The CDR3 has 16 amino acids. This CDR3 is CATSDPDGGGNQPQHF. Here the CDR3 DNA reads TGTGCCACCAGTGACCCGGACGGCGGAGGCAATCAGCCCCAGCATTTT.

This chain uses TRBV7-9 with TRBJ1-2; a weak D match, TRBD1 (5 bases). V was clipped by 5 bases and J by 3 bases, with 10 bases between them. This CDR3 comprises 13 residues. Looked up from germline, CDR1 is SEHNR and CDR2 is FQNEAQ (reference sequence). This CDR3 reads CASSRDLDYGYTF. CDR3 nucleotides: TGTGCCAGCAGCCGGGACCTAGACTATGGCTACACCTTC.

This clonotype was seen ten or more times. This chain joins TRBV10-2 and TRBJ1-6, with D maybe TRBD1 (5 bases). This CDR3 has 14 amino acids. Germline V gene lookup returns CDR1 WSHSY and CDR2 SAAADI. V lost 4 bases, J lost 7 bases, and 11 bases lay in between. CDR3 in amino acids: CASSGGGWNSPLHF. The CDR3 DNA follows: TGCGCCAGCAGTGGGGGGGGTTGGAATTCACCCCTCCACTTT.

This clonotype was picked up one time. The V call is TRBV20-1, the J call TRBJ2-2, with TRBD2 matching over 14 bases. Germline V gene lookup returns CDR1 DFQATT and CDR2 SNEGSKA (reference sequence). This CDR3 is 19 amino acids long. Trimming removed 1 base from V and 4 bases from J; junction bases left unmatched: 11. As DNA, the CDR3 is TGCAGTGCTAGAGGACTAGCGGGAGGGCCCAACCAAGGCACCGGGGAGCTGTTTTTT. As protein: CSARGLAGGPNQGTGELFF.

The chain carries TRBV7-2 and TRBJ2-5; 12 bases line up with TRBD2. Per the germline V gene, CDR1 is SGHTA and CDR2 is FQGNSA. The trim removed 4 bases at V and 2 bases at J, leaving 5 bases unmatched. The length of the CDR3 is 16 residues. The chain's CDR3 is CASSYGLAGKQETQYF. The DNA of the CDR3 is TGTGCCAGCAGCTACGGACTAGCGGGGAAGCAAGAGACCCAGTACTTC.

This clonotype was picked up many times. The gene calls are TRBV7-9 and TRBJ2-5; 10 nucleotides align to TRBD2. This CDR3 has 15 amino acids. V shed 5 bases and J 1 base; nucleotides not matched to a gene: 4. Looked up from germline, CDR1 is SEHNR and CDR2 is FQNEAQ (reference sequence). The CDR3 sequence: CASSRAGGTQETQYF. The CDR3 DNA reads TGTGCCAGCAGCCGAGCGGGGGGGACCCAAGAGACCCAGTACTTC.

This chain links TRBV7-8 with TRBJ2-7, with TRBD2 matching over 7 bases. Gene TRBJ2-1 matches the end of the DNA better, so the J call may be wrong. Germline lookup yields CDR1 SGHVS and CDR2 FQNEAQ. The CDR3 consists of 18 residues. Here the CDR3 DNA reads TGTGCCAGCAGCTTAGCGCCACTAGCGTCGAGCTCCTACAATGAGCAGTTCTTC. Amino acid sequence: CASSLAPLASSSYNEQFF.

This sequence joins TRBV6-5 and TRBJ2-5; 8 bases are shared with TRBD2. The V segment lost 2 bases and the J segment 5 bases; nucleotides outside the gene matches: 4. The CDR3 sequence is 14 residues long. Germline V gene sequence: CDR1 MNHEY, CDR2 SVGAGI. DNA for the CDR3: TGTGCCAGCAGTTACGCACTAGCGGAGGAGACCCAGTACTTC. Translated, it gives CASSYALAEETQYF.

The chain employs TRBV7-8 and TRBJ1-3; TRBD1 matches 9 bases. With 7 bases clipped from V and 12 bases from J, the junction kept 10 bases outside the gene matches. The CDR3 loop spans 13 amino acids. Germline V gene data show CDR1 as SGHVS and CDR2 as FQNEAQ. Here the CDR3 DNA reads TGTGCCAGCACCGAAAACGGACAGGGGAGCATATATTTT. Its translation: CASTENGQGSIYF.

The chain has TRBV14 and TRBJ2-7; D may correspond to TRBD1 or TRBD2 (6 bases each). CDR3 size: 17 residues. Germline V gene sequence: CDR1 SGHDN, CDR2 FVKESK. Trimming pared 2 bases from V and 0 bases from J, leaving 17 bases between. The CDR3 here is CASSQSGAPVNSYEQYF. For the CDR3, the DNA is TGTGCCAGCAGCCAATCGGGGGCCCCTGTTAACTCCTACGAGCAGTACTTC. The full variable domain, with the rest looked up from reference TRBV14 and TRBJ2-7, is EAGVTQFPSHSVIEKGQTVTLRCDPISGHDNLYWYRRVMGKEIKFLLHFVKESKQDESGMPNNRFLAERTGGTYSTLKVQPAELEDSGVYFCASSQSGAPVNSYEQYFGPGTRLTVT.

CDR3 nucleotides: TGTGCCAGCAGAGCTAGCGGGGCCCGGGGCTCCTACGAGCAGTACTTC. Encoded protein: CASRASGARGSYEQYF. The V call is TRBV9, the J call TRBJ2-7; 9 nucleotides agree with TRBD2. CDR1 is SGDLS, CDR2 YYNGEE, per germline. Trimming removed 5 bases from V and 0 bases from J; junction bases left unmatched: 9. This CDR3 has 16 amino acids.

On this clonotype: This may be a read error: a much more frequent sequence differs by one nucleotide. The CDR3 loop reads CATSESKDQETQYF. The CDR3 nucleotides are TGTGCCACCAGTGAGTCGAAGGACCAAGAGACCCAGTACTTC. The chain links TRBV12-3 or TRBV12-4 to TRBJ2-5; no definite D call. This CDR3 has 14 amino acids.

The chain combines TRBV10-3 with TRBJ1-2; no definite D call. This CDR3 contains 13 residues. Trimming removed 6 bases at V and 6 bases at J, with 14 bases between. CDR1 and CDR2 (germline): ENHRY, SYGVKD. The CDR3 region is CAIRGVLGDGYTF. The DNA of the CDR3 is TGTGCCATCAGGGGAGTTCTCGGTGATGGCTACACCTTC.